The text below deals with one TCR beta chain. Its cognate antigen is unknown. This sample was included in a study of cytomegalovirus exposure and HLA in healthy donors. PCR was performed using 60 Vbeta and 13 Jbeta primers. Measured with immunoSEQ multiplex PCR; TCRdb has only the in-frame clones, and not every one. Of approximately 92,000 clones in the sample, approximately 70% were seen once. Study findings and constraints: For TCR beta chains, V- and J-gene trimming was later linked to a missense DCLRE1C variant. Researchers reported in a later analysis that common viral pathogens appeared linked to several top clusters.

Germline CDR1 SGHNT, CDR2 YYREEE (reference sequence). Germline trimming cut 0 bases from V and 4 bases from J; bases unmatched to any gene: 4. The CDR3 is 15 amino acids. The chain couples TRBV5-4 to TRBJ1-3; 7 nucleotides agree with TRBD1. This TCR derives from a man aged 60-69 years in good health and CMV-seronegative. Sequenced: PBMCs. CDR3 sequence: CASSLEQGRGNTIYF. The CDR3 region has the DNA TGTGCCAGCAGCTTGGAACAGGGGCGAGGAAACACCATATATTTT.